This TCR beta chain was documented in a study of CD8 T cells in Susac syndrome. Findings and caveats of the study: In Susac syndrome, the CD4+ T cell repertoires did not show clonal expansion.

About this clonotype: Its antigen remains unidentified.

Random hexamers primed reverse transcription of roughly 0.5 to 1 ug RNA. Amplification of TCR beta CDR3 used immunoSEQ multiplex PCR across 54 Vbeta and 13 Jbeta. MiXCR, run by TCRdb on the immunoSEQ multiplex PCR reads, gives a single entry per CDR3 protein. Of 200,000 to 250,000 distinct CDR3 sequences in the sample, about 95% were seen once. The diagnostic criteria were recently defined, and patients with Susac syndrome met them for definite or probable disease. TEMRA cells were FACS-enriched, and CD8+ and CD4+ T cells were isolated negatively. Trimming took 3 bases from V and 14 from J, leaving 14 bases between them. The CDR3 length is 12 residues. Per germline, CDR1 GTSNPN and CDR2 SVGIG (reference sequence).

The sequence came from a human donor with Susac syndrome. The sequenced sample consisted of CD4+ T cells from PBMCs. V and J are TRBV30 and TRBJ1-6; D possibly corresponds to TRBD1 (5 bases). The CDR3 coding sequence is TGTGCCTGGAGGGGGACTACAAGGACCCTCCACTTT. Amino acids: CAWRGTTRTLHF.